This TCR beta chain was sequenced for a study of T cells after yellow fever vaccination. The wider study: Fractions of limited cellularity were prepared by means of SMART-Seq v4 Ultra Low Input.

General study results and limits: Post-booster repertoires contained most primary-vaccination clones again (almost 97% CD4, approximately 88% CD8). The study noted that FACS-sorted repertoires could contain abundant clonotypes contaminating from the bulk population.

5'RACE template switching generated TCR cDNA, adding a universal primer site and UMIs. TCRdb re-analysed the 5' RACE reads in MiXCR, keeping a single row per CDR3 protein. The sample has around 47,000 distinct CDR3 sequences; roughly 7% are singletons. This clonotype was counted ten times or more. CDR3 length: 12 residues. From germline, CDR1 is DFQATT and CDR2 SNEGSKA (reference sequence). Trimming removed 0 bases from V and 8 bases from J, with 8 bases in between. The source material was CD8+ T cells not binding an NS4B(214-222) dextramer, sorted from PBMCs, sampled 45 days after the yellow fever booster vaccination. This chain joins TRBV20-1 and TRBJ2-1; D ambiguous. The TCR originated in a man aged 25-40 years who received the YFV17D yellow fever vaccine. As DNA, the CDR3 is TGCAGTGCTAGAGATGAAGTGGATGAGCAGTTCTTC. This encodes CSARDEVDEQFF.